This T cell receptor beta chain was found in a study of T cell changes during pregnancy in multiple sclerosis. The trim removed 5 bases at V and 7 bases at J, leaving 4 bases unmatched. CDR1 is MNHEY, CDR2 SMNVEV, per germline (reference sequence). The CDR3 loop spans 13 amino acids. TCRdb's copy holds only in-frame clones and misses some; the assay was immunoSEQ multiplex PCR. The data contain 50,000 to 65,000 clones, roughly 92% of them singletons. The chain employs TRBV27 and TRBJ2-2, with TRBD2 matching over 7 bases. This sequence was found in a female donor with multiple sclerosis, enrolled in a pregnancy study. Material: CD8+ T cells from peripheral blood mononuclear cells, obtained in the second trimester of pregnancy. The CDR3 region is CASSLGGIGELFF. The CDR3 nucleotides read TGTGCCAGCAGTCTCGGGGGGATCGGGGAGCTGTTTTTT.